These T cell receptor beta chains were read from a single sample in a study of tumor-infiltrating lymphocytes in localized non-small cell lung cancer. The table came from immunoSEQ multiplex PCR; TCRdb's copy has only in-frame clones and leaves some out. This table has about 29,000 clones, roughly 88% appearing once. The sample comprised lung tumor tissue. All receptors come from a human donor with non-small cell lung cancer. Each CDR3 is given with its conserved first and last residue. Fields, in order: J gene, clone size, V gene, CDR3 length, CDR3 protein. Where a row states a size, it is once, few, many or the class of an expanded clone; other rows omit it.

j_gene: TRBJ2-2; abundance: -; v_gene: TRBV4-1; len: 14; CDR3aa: CASSQFRGTGELFF
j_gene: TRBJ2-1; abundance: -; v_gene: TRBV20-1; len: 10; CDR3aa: CSAARDEQFF
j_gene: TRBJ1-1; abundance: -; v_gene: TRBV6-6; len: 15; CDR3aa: CASSGNRGRYTEAFF
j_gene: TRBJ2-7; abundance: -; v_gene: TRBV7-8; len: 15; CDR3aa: CASSFWAGYSYEQYF
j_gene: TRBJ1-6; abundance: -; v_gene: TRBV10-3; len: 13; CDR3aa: CAISEGGNSPLHF
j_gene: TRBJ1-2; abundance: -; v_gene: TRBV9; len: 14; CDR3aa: CASSTSGGDYGYTF
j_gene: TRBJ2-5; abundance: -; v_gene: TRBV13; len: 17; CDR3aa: CASSGTTSGGGQETQYF
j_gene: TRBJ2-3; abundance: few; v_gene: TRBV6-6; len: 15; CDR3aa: CASSYEVTSTDTQYF
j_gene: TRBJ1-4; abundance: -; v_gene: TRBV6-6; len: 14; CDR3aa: CASSYGEPNEKLFF
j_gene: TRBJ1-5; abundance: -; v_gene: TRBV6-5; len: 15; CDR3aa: CASRTEGGSNQPQHF
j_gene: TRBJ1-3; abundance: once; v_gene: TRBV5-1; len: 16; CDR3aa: CASSSRDRLSGNTIYF
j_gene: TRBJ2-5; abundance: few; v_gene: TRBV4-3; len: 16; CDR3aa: CASSPGFTGTQETQYF
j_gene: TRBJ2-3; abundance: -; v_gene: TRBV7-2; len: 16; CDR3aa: CASSSRLAGYTDTQYF
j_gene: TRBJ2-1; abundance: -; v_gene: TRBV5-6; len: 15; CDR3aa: CASSLLAGGPNEQFF
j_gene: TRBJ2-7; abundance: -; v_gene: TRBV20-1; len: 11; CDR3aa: CSARSQGEQYF
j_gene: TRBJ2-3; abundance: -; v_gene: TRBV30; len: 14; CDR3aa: CAWSFSGGTDTQYF
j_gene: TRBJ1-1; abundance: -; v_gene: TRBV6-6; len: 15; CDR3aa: CATTTSPTHVTEAFF
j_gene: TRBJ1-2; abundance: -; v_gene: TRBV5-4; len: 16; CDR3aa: CASSSSPGTGVYGYTF
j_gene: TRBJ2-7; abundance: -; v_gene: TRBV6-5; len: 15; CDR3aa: CASSYSGRGSYEQYF
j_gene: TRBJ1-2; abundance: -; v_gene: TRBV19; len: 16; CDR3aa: CASKYLTRGTTSGYTF
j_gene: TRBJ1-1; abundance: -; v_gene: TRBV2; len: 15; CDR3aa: CASSVDRGVNTEAFF
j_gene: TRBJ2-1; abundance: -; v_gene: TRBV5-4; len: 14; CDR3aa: CASSLGDGYNEQFF
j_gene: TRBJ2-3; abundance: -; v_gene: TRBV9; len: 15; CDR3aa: CASSVSAEGADTQYF
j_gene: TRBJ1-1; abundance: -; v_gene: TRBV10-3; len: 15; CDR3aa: CAISEATVSNTEAFF
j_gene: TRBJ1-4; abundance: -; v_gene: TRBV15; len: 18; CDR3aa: CATSRDHPATATNEKLFF
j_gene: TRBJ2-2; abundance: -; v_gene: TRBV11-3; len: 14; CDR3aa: CASSFSGGGGELFF
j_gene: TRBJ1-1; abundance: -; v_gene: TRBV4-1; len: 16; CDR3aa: CASSQSSVRGPLEAFF
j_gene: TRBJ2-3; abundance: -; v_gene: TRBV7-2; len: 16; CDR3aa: CASSQLAGGREDTQYF
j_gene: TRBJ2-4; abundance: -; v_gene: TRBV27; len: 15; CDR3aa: CASSRSGGAKNIQYF
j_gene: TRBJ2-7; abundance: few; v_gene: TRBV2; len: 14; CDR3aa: CASSDRQGDYEQYF
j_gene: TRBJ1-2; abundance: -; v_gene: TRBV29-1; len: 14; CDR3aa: CSVQGTGGNYGYTF
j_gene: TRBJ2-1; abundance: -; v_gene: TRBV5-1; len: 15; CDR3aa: CASSLASGGYNEQFF
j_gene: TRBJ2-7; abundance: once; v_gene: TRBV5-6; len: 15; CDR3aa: CASSPPRAAAYEQYF
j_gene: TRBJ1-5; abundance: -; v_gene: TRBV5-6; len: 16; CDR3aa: CASSSWPAYSNQPQHF
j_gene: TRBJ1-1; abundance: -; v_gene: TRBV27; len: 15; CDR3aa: CASSPRQGNKTEAFF
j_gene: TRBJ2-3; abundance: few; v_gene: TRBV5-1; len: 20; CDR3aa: CASSLVSRTSGGARTDTQYF
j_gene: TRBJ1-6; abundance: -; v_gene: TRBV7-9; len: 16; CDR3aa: CASSPSGAGDNSPLHF
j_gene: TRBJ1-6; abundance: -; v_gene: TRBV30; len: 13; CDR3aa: CAFEQGYNSPLHF
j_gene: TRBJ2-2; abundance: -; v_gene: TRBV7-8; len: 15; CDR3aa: CASSLAISVPGELFF
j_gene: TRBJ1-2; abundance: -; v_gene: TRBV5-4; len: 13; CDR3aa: CASSDRGRGGYTF
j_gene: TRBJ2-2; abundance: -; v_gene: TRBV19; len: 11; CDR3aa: CASSIAGKLFF
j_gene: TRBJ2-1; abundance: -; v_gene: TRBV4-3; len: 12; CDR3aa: CASSQASGEQFF
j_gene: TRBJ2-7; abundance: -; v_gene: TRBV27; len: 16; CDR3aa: CASSSTNRGRTYEQYF